The TCR beta chain under discussion was sequenced for a study of blood T cell repertoires in COVID-19. Study-level background: PBMCs, B-cell-depleted T cells, or T cells provided the cDNA or gDNA that made up the material.

Germline CDR1 is MGHRA and CDR2 is YSYEKL. This CDR3 contains 18 residues. The V and J ends lost 2 bases and 2 bases, in that order; junction bases with no gene match: 7. Clones were sequenced by immunoSEQ multiplex PCR, and TCRdb holds only the in-frame ones, with some missing. This table has fewer than 200,000 clones, approximately 92% appearing once. The receptor comes from a man aged 25-45 years with COVID-19, enrolled during active disease. Sequenced input: peripheral blood. The V and J genes are TRBV4-1 and TRBJ2-5, with TRBD2 identical over 14 bases. As DNA, the CDR3 is TGCGCCAGCAGCCAACCCGGACTAGCGGGAGGACGGCAAGAGACCCAGTACTTC. It yields the protein CASSQPGLAGGRQETQYF.